This T cell receptor beta chain is from a study of shared clonotypes between healthy human individuals. Per the germline V gene, CDR1 is MNHNS and CDR2 is SASEGT. V shed 4 bases and J 4 bases; nucleotides not matched to a gene: 7. CDR3 length: 17 residues. Donors included only healthy HIV-negative adults lacking recent acute infections or vaccinations. Produced via immunoSEQ multiplex PCR; TCRdb's table is partial and in-frame only. Among 600,000 to 750,000 clones listed, roughly 72% were seen once. Material: memory CD4+ T cells sorted from blood. As to subset: CD45RA-negative fraction. The clonotype comes from a woman in her 30s in good health. The gene calls are TRBV6-1 and TRBJ2-5, with 15 bases fitting TRBD2. DNA for the CDR3: TGTGCCAGCAGTGGGACTAGCGGGAGGGCCAGGACAGAGACCCAGTACTTC. This gives the protein CASSGTSGRARTETQYF.